The clone carrying this T cell receptor (beta chain) was seen a handful of times. This specimen comes from a study of T cells in Graves' hyperthyroidism and ophthalmopathy. The CDR3 covers 15 residues. The ends were cut back, 3 bases at V and 5 bases at J, with 15 bases in the middle. CDR1 KGHDR and CDR2 SFDVKD come from the germline V gene. The source material, RNA transcripts, was used to amplify TCR beta CDR3 regions. Initially, a first-round RT-PCR of the TCR CDR3 employed the HTBI primer set. TCRdb re-called the multiplex PCR reads with MiXCR, one entry per CDR3 protein. The data hold under 250,000 distinct CDR3 sequences, with approximately 23% observed a single time.

The material sequenced was blood. This chain joins TRBV24-1 and TRBJ2-5, with D maybe TRBD1 (5 bases). This clonotype was obtained from a woman in her thirties or forties with Graves' ophthalmopathy. The CDR3 DNA reads TGTGCCACCAGTGATCAAAGGACATCGAGGGAGACCCAGTACTTC. Translation gives CATSDQRTSRETQYF.